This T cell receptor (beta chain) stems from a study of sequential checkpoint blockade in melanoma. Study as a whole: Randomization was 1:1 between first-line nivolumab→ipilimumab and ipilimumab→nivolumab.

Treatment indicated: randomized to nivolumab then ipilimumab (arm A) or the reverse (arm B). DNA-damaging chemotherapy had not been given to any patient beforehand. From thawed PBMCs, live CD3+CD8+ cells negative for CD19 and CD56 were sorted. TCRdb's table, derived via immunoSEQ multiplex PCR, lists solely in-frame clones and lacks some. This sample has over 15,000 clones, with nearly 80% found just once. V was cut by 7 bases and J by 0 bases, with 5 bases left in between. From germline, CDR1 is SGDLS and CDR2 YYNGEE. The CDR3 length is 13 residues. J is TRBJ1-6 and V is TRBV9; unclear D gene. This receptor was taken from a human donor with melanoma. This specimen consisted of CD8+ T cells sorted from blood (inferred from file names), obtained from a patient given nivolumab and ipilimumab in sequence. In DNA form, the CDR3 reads TGTGCCAGCCGGAGCTCCTATAATTCACCCCTCCACTTT. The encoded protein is CASRSSYNSPLHF.